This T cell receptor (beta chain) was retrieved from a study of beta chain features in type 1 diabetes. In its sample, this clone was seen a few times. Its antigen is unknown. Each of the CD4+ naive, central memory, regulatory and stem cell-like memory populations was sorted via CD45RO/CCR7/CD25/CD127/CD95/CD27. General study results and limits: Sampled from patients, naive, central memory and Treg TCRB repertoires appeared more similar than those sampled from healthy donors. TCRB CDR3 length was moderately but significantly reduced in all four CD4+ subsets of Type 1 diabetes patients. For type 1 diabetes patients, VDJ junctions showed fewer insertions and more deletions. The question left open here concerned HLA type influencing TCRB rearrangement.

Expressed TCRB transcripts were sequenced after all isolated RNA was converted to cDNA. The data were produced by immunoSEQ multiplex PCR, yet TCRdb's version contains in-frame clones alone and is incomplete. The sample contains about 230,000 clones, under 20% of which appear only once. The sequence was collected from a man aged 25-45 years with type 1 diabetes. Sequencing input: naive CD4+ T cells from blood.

The CDR3 sequence is CASSVGMGAYNEQFF. The CDR3 region has the DNA TGTGCCAGCAGCGTAGGGATGGGTGCCTACAATGAGCAGTTCTTC. The rearrangement uses TRBV9 and TRBJ2-1; D is undetermined. Germline lookup yields CDR1 SGDLS and CDR2 YYNGEE. V lost 0 bases to trimming and J lost 2 bases, with 9 bases between them. The CDR3 runs to 15 residues.